This passage covers 20 T cell receptor beta chains from one sample sequenced in a study of T cells in Graves' hyperthyroidism and ophthalmopathy. Template material for amplifying TCR beta CDR3 regions consisted of RNA transcripts. First-round RT-PCR targeting the TCR CDR3 was performed with the HTBI primer set. Via MiXCR, TCRdb re-called the multiplex PCR reads, giving one row per CDR3 protein. The data hold about 570,000 distinct CDR3 sequences, with 13% to 15% observed a single time. Sequenced: blood. The source is a woman aged 40 to 50 with Graves' hyperthyroidism.

In its sample, this clonotype was seen many times. This rearrangement joins TRBV7-9 to TRBJ2-7, with D unresolved. CDR3 length equals 14 residues. V shed 1 base and J shed 6 bases, with 13 bases lying between them. Germline V gene sequence: CDR1 SEHNR, CDR2 FQNEAQ (reference sequence). Here the CDR3 DNA reads TGTGCCAGCAGCTTAGTGTTGGACGGTGCCGAGCAGTACTTC. It codes for CASSLVLDGAEQYF. Complete variable domain (other parts from reference TRBV7-9 and TRBJ2-7): DTGVSQNPRHKITKRGQNVTFRCDPISEHNRLYWYRQTLGQGPEFLTYFQNEAQLEKSRLLSDRFSAERPKGSFSTLEIQRTEQGDSAMYLCASSLVLDGAEQYFGPGTRLTVT.

This clonotype was found many times. V is TRBV9 and J is TRBJ1-2, with D perhaps TRBD1 (5 bases). CDR1 is SGDLS and CDR2 is YYNGEE in the germline V gene. Trimming removed 4 bases at V and 6 bases at J, with 25 bases between. This CDR3 region has 17 residues. The CDR3 region has the DNA TGTGCCAGCAGCAAAACGACTGGGGCCTCAGGCATCGATGGCTACACCTTC. This gives the protein CASSKTTGASGIDGYTF. The full variable domain, with the rest looked up from reference TRBV9 and TRBJ1-2, is DSGVTQTPKHLITATGQRVTLRCSPRSGDLSVYWYQQSLDQGLQFLIQYYNGEERAKGNILERFSAQQFPDLHSELNLSSLELGDSALYFCASSKTTGASGIDGYTFGSGTRLTVV.

This clonotype has ten or more counts. This chain joins TRBV12-3 or TRBV12-4 and TRBJ2-5, with D tentatively TRBD1 or TRBD2 (5 bases each). CDR3 size: 15 residues. Trimming shortened V by 3 bases and J by 1 base, and 12 bases separated the two germline ends. The CDR3 spells CASSLRSGTQETQYF. The CDR3 DNA reads TGTGCCAGCAGTTTGCGGTCAGGGACCCAAGAGACCCAGTACTTC.

The rearrangement links TRBV7-6 to TRBJ1-4; perhaps TRBD1 as D (5 bases). The CDR3 totals 15 residues. The germline V gene has CDR1 SGHVS and CDR2 FNYEAQ. Trimming took off 0 bases at V and 10 bases at J, with 15 bases between the two ends. The CDR3 protein is CASSLAWGVGVKLFF. The CDR3 DNA reads TGTGCCAGCAGCTTAGCGTGGGGGGTTGGGGTAAAACTGTTTTTT.

This sequence joins TRBV14 and TRBJ2-7; TRBD1 is a possible D gene (6 bases). The germline V gene has CDR1 SGHDN and CDR2 FVKESK. This CDR3 region has 12 residues. V lost 5 bases, J lost 7 bases, and 12 bases lay in between. The CDR3 spells CASSNQGQEQYF. CDR3 nucleotide sequence: TGTGCCAGCAGCAACCAGGGGCAAGAGCAGTACTTC.

This clonotype was detected many times. The chain employs TRBV7-2 and TRBJ2-1, with D tentatively TRBD2 (6 bases). Germline V CDR1 and CDR2: SGHTA, FQGNSA. The CDR3 extends over 14 amino acids. Trimming stripped 7 bases from V and 2 bases from J, with 12 bases between. As DNA, the CDR3 is TGTGCCAGCACCCGGGACTCCGCCTACAATGAGCAGTTCTTC. Translated, it gives CASTRDSAYNEQFF.

This clonotype was counted at least ten times. In DNA form, the CDR3 reads TGCGCCAGCAGCCTCACCGGGACACCCAATGAGCAGTTCTTC. This gives the protein CASSLTGTPNEQFF. The chain joins TRBV5-1 to TRBJ2-1; tentative D call: TRBD1 (6 bases). Germline-derived CDR1 and CDR2 are SGHRS and YFSETQ. V lost 4 bases, J lost 6 bases, and 14 bases lay in between. This CDR3 is 14 amino acids long.

This clonotype was seen many times. This chain joins TRBV27 and TRBJ2-3; D gene ambiguous. CDR3 size: 13 residues. Deletions cut 2 bases from V and 2 bases from J, with 5 bases between. Germline CDR1 reads MNHEY; CDR2 reads SMNVEV (reference sequence). CDR3 coding DNA: TGTGCCAGCAGTTTAATGTCCACAGATACGCAGTATTTT. It translates to CASSLMSTDTQYF.

This clonotype was recorded at least ten times. V and J are TRBV19 and TRBJ1-1, with TRBD1 identical over 9 bases. Germline V gene lookup returns CDR1 LNHDA and CDR2 SQIVND (reference sequence). The CDR3 totals 18 residues. J gave up 0 bases and V 2 bases, and 10 bases lay outside the gene matches. CDR3 in DNA: TGTGCCAGTAGTATATTTGGACAGGGGCCGACCCTGAACACTGAAGCTTTCTTT. The encoded protein is CASSIFGQGPTLNTEAFF.

V is TRBV24-1 and J is TRBJ1-2; D gene ambiguous. Looked up from germline, CDR1 is KGHDR and CDR2 is SFDVKD. Trimming shortened V by 4 bases and J by 7 bases, and 12 bases separated the two germline ends. The CDR3 has 13 amino acids. Here the CDR3 reads CATSDYMGFGYTF. CDR3 coding DNA: TGTGCCACCAGTGACTATATGGGGTTTGGCTACACCTTC.

The chain carries TRBV10-3 and TRBJ1-1; 9 nucleotides match TRBD1. The germline V gene encodes CDR1 ENHRY and CDR2 SYGVKD. V dropped 1 base and J dropped 5; count of bases not matched to a gene: 5. This CDR3 has 15 residues. The CDR3 bases are TGTGCCATCAGTGAGTTACAGGGGGCTGGGACTGAAGCTTTCTTT. It encodes CAISELQGAGTEAFF.

This clonotype was observed many times. The chain couples TRBV5-1 to TRBJ2-7; tentative D call: TRBD1 (5 bases). V was pared by 0 bases and J by 5 bases, with 9 bases between. The CDR3 has 13 amino acids. Germline loops: CDR1 SGHRS, CDR2 YFSETQ. CDR3 sequence: CASSLARVNEQYF. As DNA, the CDR3 is TGCGCCAGCAGCTTGGCCAGGGTAAACGAGCAGTACTTC. Drawing the rest from reference TRBV5-1 and TRBJ2-7, the complete variable domain is KAGVTQTPRYLIKTRGQQVTLSCSPISGHRSVSWYQQTPGQGLQFLFEYFSETQRNKGNFPGRFSGRQFSNSRSEMNVSTLELGDSALYLCASSLARVNEQYFGPGTRLTVT.

The V and J genes are TRBV20-1 and TRBJ2-6; D may correspond to TRBD1 or TRBD2 (5 bases each). CDR3 length: 15 amino acids. Germline loops: CDR1 DFQATT, CDR2 SNEGSKA (reference sequence). V lost 0 bases and J lost 2, with 8 bases in between. This chain's CDR3 is CSARDRGTGANVLTF. The DNA of the CDR3 is TGCAGTGCTAGAGATCGGGGCACTGGGGCCAACGTCCTGACTTTC.

The sample holds a few counts of this clonotype. This CDR3 fails to terminate in the conserved phenylalanine or tryptophan, so it likely reflects a read error. The rearrangement links TRBV7-2 to TRBJ1-2; tentatively, D is TRBD1 (5 bases). This CDR3 contains 13 residues. The V and J ends lost 2 bases and 6 bases respectively, with 10 bases between them. Germline CDR1 reads SGHTA; CDR2 reads FQGNSA. In DNA, the CDR3 is TGTGCCAGCAGCTTACAGGGACCAAATGGCTACACCATC. It is translated as CASSLQGPNGYTI.

This clonotype was observed many times. The J gene is TRBJ2-2, the V gene TRBV20-1, with 10 bases matching TRBD1. Trimming removed 6 bases from V and 4 bases from J; junction bases left unmatched: 8. The V gene's germline CDR1 is DFQATT and CDR2 SNEGSKA (reference sequence). The CDR3 sequence is 15 residues long. The CDR3 region is CSARIGTGATGELFF. The CDR3 DNA reads as TGCAGTGCCAGAATCGGGACAGGGGCCACCGGGGAGCTGTTTTTT.

The sample holds many counts of this clonotype. The rearrangement uses TRBV28 and TRBJ1-1, with D perhaps matching TRBD1 (6 bases). The germline V and J ends were trimmed by 4 bases and 0 bases, with 12 bases remaining between them. There are 15 residues in the CDR3. Germline assignment: CDR1 MDHEN and CDR2 SYDVKM. CDR3 sequence (DNA): TGTGCCAGCAGTTCCAAGTACAGGGTGAACACTGAAGCTTTCTTT. Protein product: CASSSKYRVNTEAFF. Looking up the rest from reference TRBV28 and TRBJ1-1 gives the full variable domain: DVKVTQSSRYLVKRTGEKVFLECVQDMDHENMFWYRQDPGLGLRLIYFSYDVKMKEKGDIPEGYSVSREKKERFSLILESASTNQTSMYLCASSSKYRVNTEAFFGQGTRLTVV.

V gene TRBV9 combines with J gene TRBJ2-1, with TRBD1 matching over 8 bases. The CDR3 totals 15 residues. J lost 6 bases, V lost 0 bases, and 5 bases had no gene match. Germline lookup yields CDR1 SGDLS and CDR2 YYNGEE. CDR3 sequence: CASSVGQGSFNEQFF. The CDR3 DNA sequence: TGTGCCAGCAGCGTAGGACAGGGGTCATTCAATGAGCAGTTCTTC. Complete variable domain (other parts from reference TRBV9 and TRBJ2-1): DSGVTQTPKHLITATGQRVTLRCSPRSGDLSVYWYQQSLDQGLQFLIQYYNGEERAKGNILERFSAQQFPDLHSELNLSSLELGDSALYFCASSVGQGSFNEQFFGPGTRLTVL.

This clonotype was picked up many times. The V call is TRBV9, the J call TRBJ2-1; possibly TRBD1 or TRBD2 for D (5 bases each). CDR1 is SGDLS, CDR2 YYNGEE, per germline. The CDR3 has 15 residues. Trimming took off 0 bases at V and 10 bases at J, with 17 bases between the two ends. The DNA for the CDR3 is TGTGCCAGCAGCGTAGGGGGACCTCCGAACGGAGAGCAGTTCTTC. This gives the protein CASSVGGPPNGEQFF.

Many counts were recorded for this clonotype. The genes are TRBV28 and TRBJ2-2; D is unresolved. The CDR3 length is 16 residues. V lost 2 bases and J 0 bases, leaving 10 bases between the germline ends. The germline V gene encodes CDR1 MDHEN and CDR2 SYDVKM. The CDR3 spells CASSLTRLANTGELFF. The CDR3 nucleotides are TGTGCCAGCAGTTTAACCCGTCTCGCGAACACCGGGGAGCTGTTTTTT.

V gene TRBV27 combines with J gene TRBJ2-7, with 11 nucleotides matching TRBD2. The trim removed 4 bases at V and 3 bases at J, leaving 5 bases unmatched. This CDR3 comprises 15 residues. Germline V gene data show CDR1 as MNHEY and CDR2 as SMNVEV (reference sequence). The CDR3 is CASSYLAGGFYEQYF. The CDR3 DNA reads TGTGCCAGCAGTTACCTAGCGGGAGGATTCTACGAGCAGTACTTC.